These T cell receptor beta chains were read from a single sample in a study of neurological immune-mediated disorders. TCRdb ran MiXCR on the 5' RACE reads and lists one entry per CDR3 protein. This table has about 74,000 distinct CDR3 sequences, around 5.5% appearing once. Sequencing used PBMCs. These receptors were taken from a man younger than 30 with multiple sclerosis. CDR3s include the opening cysteine and the closing phenylalanine or tryptophan. Fields, in order: V gene, D gene, CDR3 protein. D genes are given only for firm matches.

v_call: TRBV20-1
d_call: -
cdr3_aa: CSAREISGNEQFF

v_call: TRBV7-3
d_call: TRBD1
cdr3_aa: CASSPDRGSHEQYF

v_call: TRBV3-1
d_call: TRBD1
cdr3_aa: CASSQVPGQGENEQFF

v_call: TRBV20-1
d_call: -
cdr3_aa: CSGARGYEQYF

v_call: TRBV5-1
d_call: TRBD1
cdr3_aa: CASSADREYEQYF

v_call: TRBV5-1
d_call: -
cdr3_aa: CASSEVAETYNEQFF

v_call: TRBV6-4
d_call: -
cdr3_aa: CASSIGGGNYNEQFF

v_call: TRBV4-3
d_call: -
cdr3_aa: CASSQVRSSGNTIYF

v_call: TRBV5-1
d_call: TRBD2
cdr3_aa: CASSPAGGLAGDGYEQYF

v_call: TRBV5-1
d_call: -
cdr3_aa: CASSPDGTNYGYTF

v_call: TRBV21-1
d_call: -
cdr3_aa: CASSPQRGTPSTDTQYF

v_call: TRBV6-1
d_call: -
cdr3_aa: CANGDAGMVGELFF

v_call: TRBV20-1
d_call: -
cdr3_aa: CSARSREQASNYGYTF

v_call: TRBV29-1
d_call: -
cdr3_aa: CSGVSRTDTQYF

v_call: TRBV5-1
d_call: -
cdr3_aa: CASSSRTALDPNEQFF

v_call: TRBV3-1
d_call: TRBD2
cdr3_aa: CASSPRRGGPSTDTQYF

v_call: TRBV5-1
d_call: -
cdr3_aa: CASSFLPGFQRANVLTF

v_call: TRBV5-1
d_call: TRBD1
cdr3_aa: CASSLGQGAGTYGYTF

v_call: TRBV7-2
d_call: -
cdr3_aa: CASSLAGGVSGEQYF

v_call: TRBV12-3/TRBV12-4
d_call: -
cdr3_aa: CASRKGAEAFF

v_call: TRBV6-2/TRBV6-3
d_call: TRBD1
cdr3_aa: CASSPLGQGYENEQFF

v_call: TRBV5-1
d_call: -
cdr3_aa: CASSFGGQISGNTIYF

v_call: TRBV28
d_call: -
cdr3_aa: CASSYRRAFSEQYF

v_call: TRBV7-2
d_call: TRBD1
cdr3_aa: CASSSWTGGRETQYF

v_call: TRBV5-1
d_call: TRBD1
cdr3_aa: CASSLGPGQGNYGYTF

v_call: TRBV5-1
d_call: -
cdr3_aa: CASSFSGGGNTEAFF

v_call: TRBV7-2
d_call: -
cdr3_aa: CASSLALGTDTQYF

v_call: TRBV7-2
d_call: -
cdr3_aa: CASSPSGGTYNEQFF

v_call: TRBV28
d_call: TRBD2
cdr3_aa: CASSSTQTGGESVSRYNEQFF